The 18 T cell receptor beta chains reported below all come from one sample, sequenced in a study of OX40 agonist ivuxolimab in advanced cancers. To prepare the library, the immunoSEQ multiplex PCR assay was applied. TCRdb took this table from immuneACCESS and kept in-frame rearrangements with V and J called. Such tables lack part of the clones; where checked against another copy, unresolved V genes explain under half of the gap, and the rest is unexplained. The sample table shows around 68,000 clones, and roughly 87% are seen once. Around 2.7% of the sample lies in the top ten. The sequencing here drew on CD4+ or CD8+ T cells sorted from blood, taken in a trial of the OX40 agonist ivuxolimab. These receptors came from an adult with an advanced solid tumor such as melanoma, head and neck, liver or kidney cancer.

CDR3 sequence (DNA): TGTGCCAGCAGTGGACAGGGAGGCACAGGTCAGCCCCAGCATTTT. Translation gives CASSGQGGTGQPQHF. The gene calls are TRBV6-1 and TRBJ1-5; 7 nucleotides line up with TRBD1. V lost 4 bases and J lost 6; bases outside the gene matches: 9. Germline CDR1 and CDR2: MNHNS and SASEGT. This CDR3 region has 15 residues.

The V call is TRBV5-4, the J call TRBJ1-5, with TRBD1 as a possible D gene (5 bases). V lost 0 bases and J lost 6, with 16 bases in between. CDR1 is SGHNT and CDR2 is YYREEE in the germline V gene (reference sequence). CDR3 size: 16 residues. The CDR3 DNA is TGTGCCAGCAGCTTGGTTGGGGCAGGGTCTAGTCAGCCCCAGCATTTT. Its translation: CASSLVGAGSSQPQHF.

The gene calls are TRBV5-1 and TRBJ1-1, with TRBD1 as a possible D gene (5 bases). The CDR3 is 15 amino acids. Looked up from germline, CDR1 is SGHRS and CDR2 is YFSETQ. The V gene lost 3 bases and the J gene lost 0 bases, with 12 bases spanning the gap. CDR3 DNA: TGCGCCAGCAGCTGGGCTGGGGGGATGAACACTGAAGCTTTCTTT. Amino acids: CASSWAGGMNTEAFF.

CDR3 in amino acids: CASSLAEVVLANTGELFF. For the CDR3, the DNA is TGTGCCAGCAGCTTAGCGGAGGTAGTACTCGCGAACACCGGGGAGCTGTTTTTT. The chain has TRBV7-9 and TRBJ2-2; maybe TRBD2 (5 bases). V was shortened by 0 bases and J by 0 bases, with 14 bases between the two germline ends. This CDR3 spans 18 amino acids. Per germline, CDR1 SEHNR and CDR2 FQNEAQ (reference sequence).

This chain links TRBV29-1 with TRBJ2-7; 9 positions agree with TRBD1. V dropped 4 bases and J dropped 5; count of bases not matched to a gene: 9. The germline V gene encodes CDR1 SQVTM and CDR2 ANQGSEA. CDR3 length: 14 residues. This CDR3 reads CSVVEGTGHDEQYF. The CDR3 nucleotides are TGCAGCGTTGTAGAGGGGACAGGGCACGACGAGCAGTACTTC.

This chain uses TRBV19 with TRBJ1-1, with TRBD1 matching 9 bases. V lost 1 base, J lost 1 base, and 1 base stayed unmatched. The germline V gene has CDR1 LNHDA and CDR2 SQIVND (reference sequence). This CDR3 comprises 15 residues. CDR3 in amino acids: CASSIGGQGNTEAFF. In nucleotides, the CDR3 is TGTGCCAGTAGTATAGGGGGACAGGGGAACACTGAAGCTTTCTTT. The complete variable domain, with remaining parts taken from reference TRBV19 and TRBJ1-1, reads DGGITQSPKYLFRKEGQNVTLSCEQNLNHDAMYWYRQDPGQGLRLIYYSQIVNDFQKGDIAEGYSVSREKKESFPLTVTSAQKNPTAFYLCASSIGGQGNTEAFFGQGTRLTVV.

This clone came up once. The chain joins TRBV5-8 to TRBJ2-3; no clear D gene. This CDR3 is 14 amino acids long. The germline V gene encodes CDR1 SGHTS and CDR2 YDEGEE. With 2 bases removed from V and 3 bases from J, the gap between germline ends came to 10 bases. The CDR3 sequence is CASSFSKGTDTQYF. CDR3 DNA: TGTGCCAGCAGCTTCTCTAAGGGAACAGATACGCAGTATTTT.

This clone was observed a few times. This chain links TRBV18 with TRBJ2-7; no definite D call. Trimming stripped 3 bases from V and 3 bases from J, with 9 bases between. CDR3 length equals 13 residues. Germline CDR1 and CDR2: KGHSH and LQKENI. CDR3: CASSPSRNYEQYF. CDR3 DNA sequence: TGTGCCAGCTCACCGAGCAGGAACTACGAGCAGTACTTC.

The genes are TRBV7-3 and TRBJ2-3, with 12 nucleotides matching TRBD2. Germline V gene lookup returns CDR1 SGHTA and CDR2 FQGTGA. The CDR3 consists of 16 residues. The trim removed 4 bases at V and 2 bases at J, leaving 4 bases unmatched. The CDR3 loop is CASSSLAGGPTDTQYF. The CDR3 nucleotides read TGTGCCAGCAGCTCCCTAGCGGGGGGGCCCACAGATACGCAGTATTTT.

The rearrangement uses TRBV7-2 and TRBJ2-6; D is unresolved. CDR3 length equals 16 residues. Germline loops: CDR1 SGHTA, CDR2 FQGNSA. V was pared by 1 base and J by 1 base, with 8 bases between. The CDR3: CASSLGVRSGANVLTF. As DNA, the CDR3 is TGTGCCAGCAGCTTAGGGGTTCGGTCTGGGGCCAACGTCCTGACTTTC.

The V gene is TRBV30, the J gene TRBJ2-5, with D perhaps matching TRBD1 (5 bases). Germline values: CDR1 GTSNPN, CDR2 SVGIG (reference sequence). The CDR3 is 13 residues long. V was clipped by 2 bases and J by 7 bases, with 14 bases between them. The CDR3 DNA is TGTGCCTGGAGTTCGACGGTCCAGGGGACCCAGTACTTC. Translation: CAWSSTVQGTQYF.

The V gene is TRBV7-3, the J gene TRBJ2-5, with a tentative D call TRBD2 (7 bases). Between the trimmed V and J ends, which lost 3 bases and 2 bases, there was a span of 13 bases. The CDR3 is 15 amino acids. Germline V lookup: CDR1 SGHTA, CDR2 FQGTGA. Here the CDR3 reads CASSFTGGNQETQYF. CDR3 in DNA: TGTGCCAGCAGCTTTACGGGGGGCAATCAAGAGACCCAGTACTTC.

This clone was counted once. V usage is TRBV4-3 and J usage is TRBJ2-3, with no clear D. Germline values: CDR1 LGHNA, CDR2 YSLEER. This CDR3 is 15 amino acids long. Trimming removed 1 base from V and 10 bases from J, with 18 bases in between. DNA of the CDR3: TGCGCCAGCAGCCAAGTTGCGACATCCCCCGTCTCGCAGTATTTT. As protein: CASSQVATSPVSQYF.

The sample holds a few counts of this clone. The genes are TRBV7-9 and TRBJ1-1; 7 positions match TRBD1. The germline V gene encodes CDR1 SEHNR and CDR2 FQNEAQ (reference sequence). The CDR3 loop spans 15 amino acids. V lost 1 base to trimming and J lost 6 bases; unmatched junction nucleotides: 8. CDR3 region: CASSLVTGVAAEAFF. CDR3 sequence (DNA): TGTGCCAGCAGCTTAGTCACAGGGGTTGCCGCTGAAGCTTTCTTT.

The chain employs TRBV6-1 and TRBJ1-6, with 8 bases identical to TRBD1. V gave up 6 bases and J gave up 8 bases; unmatched junction bases: 9. This CDR3 region has 15 residues. Per germline, CDR1 MNHNS and CDR2 SASEGT. This chain's CDR3 is CASRDGQGAHSPLHF. The CDR3 DNA sequence: TGTGCCAGCAGAGACGGGCAGGGGGCTCATTCACCCCTCCACTTT.

This clone has a handful of counts. The gene calls are TRBV5-4 and TRBJ1-2; no reliable D call. There are 14 residues in the CDR3. V shed 4 bases and J shed 6 bases, with 16 bases lying between them. The V gene's germline CDR1 is SGHNT and CDR2 YYREEE (reference sequence). This chain's CDR3 is CASSGIMETHGYTF. The DNA of the CDR3 is TGTGCCAGCAGCGGCATAATGGAGACCCATGGCTACACCTTC.

J is TRBJ2-7 and V is TRBV28; 10 positions match TRBD1. The trim removed 2 bases at V and 4 bases at J, leaving 5 bases unmatched. CDR1 and CDR2 from the germline V gene are MDHEN and SYDVKM. This CDR3 contains 15 residues. The CDR3 coding sequence is TGTGCCAGCAGTTTAAGTGACAGGGGGCAGTACGAGCAGTACTTC. Encoded protein: CASSLSDRGQYEQYF.

This chain joins TRBV30 and TRBJ1-2, with D possibly matching TRBD1 (5 bases). V was shortened by 4 bases and J by 8 bases, with 14 bases between the two germline ends. Looked up from germline, CDR1 is GTSNPN and CDR2 is SVGIG (reference sequence). The length of the CDR3 is 12 residues. The CDR3, as DNA: TGTGCCTGGAACGGCGGGGCTTCGGGCTACACCTTC. Amino acid sequence: CAWNGGASGYTF.